Described below is a single T cell receptor (beta chain) sequence and its context. This clone appeared a single time. Its antigen is unknown. Per-base qualities were not stored, and no clone one base away is much larger. To prepare the library, the immunoSEQ multiplex PCR assay was applied. Imported from immuneACCESS, the table was reduced by TCRdb to in-frame sequences with V and J called. These copies leave out some clones; in studies compared against another copy, an unresolved V gene accounts for under half, and the cause of the remainder is not known. The sample table holds over 100,000 clones, of which roughly nine tenths were seen once. The ten largest make up less than 2% of the sample. The sample comes from a study of T cell changes during pregnancy in multiple sclerosis (dated by TCRdb to about 2019). Regarding the complete study: The study examined how the T cell repertoire changed over the course of pregnancy in women with multiple sclerosis.

The germline V gene sets CDR1 to SGHVS and CDR2 to FNYEAQ. V is cut back by 5 bases and J by 7 bases, with 13 bases in the junction unmatched. Counted from cysteine to phenylalanine, this CDR3 has 15 amino acids. CDR3 DNA only is kept here, 45 bases in frame from base 1. This material consisted of peripheral blood, taken in the third trimester of pregnancy. The sequence links TRBV7-6 to TRBJ2-5, and TRBD2 aligns with 7 junction nucleotides. The source of this sequence is a female donor with multiple sclerosis, enrolled in a pregnancy study. For the CDR3, the sequence is CASSPTWSSGGTQYF. At the DNA level, the sequence is TGTGCCAGCAGCCCAACCTGGTCTAGCGGAGGGACCCAGTACTTC.